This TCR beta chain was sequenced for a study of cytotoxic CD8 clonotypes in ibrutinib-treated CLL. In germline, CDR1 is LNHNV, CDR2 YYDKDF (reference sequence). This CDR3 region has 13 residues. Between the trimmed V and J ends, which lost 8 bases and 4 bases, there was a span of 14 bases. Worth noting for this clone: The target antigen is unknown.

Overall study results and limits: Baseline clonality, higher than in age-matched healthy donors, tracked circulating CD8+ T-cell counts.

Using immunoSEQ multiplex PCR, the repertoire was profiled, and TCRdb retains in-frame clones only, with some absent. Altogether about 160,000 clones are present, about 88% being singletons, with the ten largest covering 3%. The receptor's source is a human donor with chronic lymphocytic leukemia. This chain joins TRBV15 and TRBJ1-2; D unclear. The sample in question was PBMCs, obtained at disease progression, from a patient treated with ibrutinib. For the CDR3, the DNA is TGTGCCACCGGGCTGGACGGAGTCTATGGCTACACCTTC. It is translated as CATGLDGVYGYTF.